What follows are 29 T cell receptor beta chains derived from one specimen sequenced in a study of CD8+ T cells in alopecia areata. As for treatment: oral pan-JAK inhibitor, 5-10 mg twice daily. As the sequencing template, cDNA was produced by extracting RNA and reverse transcribing it. The assay was immunoSEQ multiplex PCR, and TCRdb's table has in-frame clones only and misses some. There are 250,000 to 300,000 clones in the sample; 58% occur only once, and around 1.7% lies in the top ten. Source: CD4+ T cells sorted from blood, taken at week 24, from a patient treated with tofacitinib. The origin of the receptors is a human donor with alopecia areata.

The chain uses TRBV5-1 and TRBJ1-5; the match to TRBD1 covers 7 bases. CDR1 and CDR2 (germline): SGHRS, YFSETQ. V gave up 0 bases and J gave up 2 bases; unmatched junction bases: 11. The CDR3 length is 18 residues. The CDR3 DNA reads TGCGCCAGCAGCTTGGCCCCGTCTGCGCAGGGGGGCAATCAGCCCCAGCATTTT. Protein product: CASSLAPSAQGGNQPQHF. Filled out from reference TRBV5-1 and TRBJ1-5, the complete variable domain reads KAGVTQTPRYLIKTRGQQVTLSCSPISGHRSVSWYQQTPGQGLQFLFEYFSETQRNKGNFPGRFSGRQFSNSRSEMNVSTLELGDSALYLCASSLAPSAQGGNQPQHFGDGTRLSIL.

The genes are TRBV6-5 and TRBJ1-6, with D unresolved. The CDR3 is made up of 13 amino acids. Germline loops: CDR1 MNHEY, CDR2 SVGAGI. The V end was cut by 2 bases, the J end by 9 bases, with 8 bases between. CDR3 nucleotides: TGTGCCAGCAGTTACGATGTGAGTTCACCCCTCCACTTT. Its protein is CASSYDVSSPLHF.

This clone is a singleton in its sample. The chain links TRBV2 to TRBJ1-4, with 11 bases identical to TRBD1. From germline, CDR1 is SNHLY and CDR2 FYNNEI. V was clipped by 6 bases and J by 8 bases; unmatched bases: 8. This CDR3 contains 15 residues. CDR3: CASRPDRGQGEKLFF. Written as DNA, the CDR3 is TGTGCCAGCAGACCGGACAGGGGGCAAGGCGAAAAACTGTTTTTT.

The chain combines TRBV30 with TRBJ1-5, with a possible D match to TRBD1 (6 bases). The CDR3 loop spans 13 amino acids. The V end was cut by 3 bases, the J end by 3 bases, with 9 bases between. CDR1 and CDR2 from the germline V gene are GTSNPN and SVGIG (reference sequence). This CDR3 is CAWRDSDNQPQHF. CDR3 sequence (DNA): TGTGCCTGGAGGGACAGTGACAATCAGCCCCAGCATTTT.

This clone was seen just once. The V gene is TRBV18, the J gene TRBJ2-5; 7 nucleotides align to TRBD1. J lost 3 bases, V lost 3 bases, and 4 bases had no gene match. The CDR3 is made up of 14 amino acids. From germline, CDR1 is KGHSH and CDR2 LQKENI. CDR3 nucleotides: TGTGCCAGCTCACCCGGGACAGCAGAAGAGACCCAGTACTTC. Its protein product is CASSPGTAEETQYF.

This rearrangement joins TRBV5-1 to TRBJ1-2; TRBD1 aligns across 8 bases. Germline CDR1 is SGHRS and CDR2 is YFSETQ. With V trimmed by 4 bases and J by 4 bases, 6 bases remained unmatched. This CDR3 is built from 14 residues. The chain's CDR3 is CASSPDRGPYGYTF. CDR3 DNA sequence: TGCGCCAGCAGCCCCGACAGGGGCCCCTATGGCTACACCTTC.

This clone has just one count. The chain employs TRBV5-6 and TRBJ1-5, with 7 bases fitting TRBD1. Per germline, CDR1 SGHDT and CDR2 YYEEEE. The junction had 9 bases not matched to a gene; V was cut back by 2 bases and J by 4 bases. The CDR3 contains 16 residues. The CDR3 loop reads CASSLGTGTANQPQHF. The CDR3 DNA reads as TGTGCCAGCAGCTTAGGAACCGGGACAGCTAATCAGCCCCAGCATTTT.

CDR3 loop: CASSLDWTGEDNYGYTF. DNA for the CDR3: TGTGCCAGCAGCCTCGACTGGACAGGGGAAGATAACTATGGCTACACCTTC. The chain is built from TRBV13 and TRBJ1-2; 9 bases are a match to TRBD1. Germline-derived CDR1 and CDR2 are PRHDT and FYEKMQ (reference sequence). The CDR3 loop spans 17 amino acids. V was clipped by 5 bases and J by 1 base; unmatched bases: 11.

The table lists this clone with a few counts. The chain links TRBV7-2 to TRBJ2-5; 16 nucleotides match TRBD2. CDR1 and CDR2 from the germline V gene are SGHTA and FQGNSA. V trimming: 5 bases; J trimming: 9 bases; junction bases outside the gene matches: 3. CDR3 length: 14 residues. CDR3 coding DNA: TGTGCCAGCAGCCCAGGGACTAGCGGGGGGGCCCAGTACTTC. Protein product: CASSPGTSGGAQYF.

This sequence joins TRBV5-1 and TRBJ1-5; 8 bases align to TRBD1. CDR3 length: 14 residues. V was clipped by 3 bases and J by 4 bases; unmatched bases: 3. The germline V gene encodes CDR1 SGHRS and CDR2 YFSETQ. The CDR3 here is CASSSTGENQPQHF. The CDR3 coding sequence is TGCGCCAGCAGCTCGACAGGGGAAAATCAGCCCCAGCATTTT.

Only a few counts were recorded for this clone. Other DNA sequences within the sample encode an identical CDR3. The chain employs TRBV30 and TRBJ1-3; D is undetermined. Germline V CDR1 and CDR2: GTSNPN, SVGIG (reference sequence). CDR3 size: 12 residues. V was clipped by 0 bases and J by 3 bases, with 3 bases between them. Here the CDR3 DNA reads TGTGCCTGGAGTGTACGTGGAAACACCATATATTTT. Residues: CAWSVRGNTIYF.

The genes are TRBV7-2 and TRBJ2-3, with 9 bases that match TRBD1. The ends lost 1 base at V and 2 bases at J; junction bases unmatched: 1. The CDR3 contains 15 residues. Germline CDR1 SGHTA, CDR2 FQGNSA. The CDR3 sequence: CASSLGQGVTDTQYF. CDR3 in DNA: TGTGCCAGCAGCTTAGGACAGGGGGTCACAGATACGCAGTATTTT.

V usage is TRBV7-9 and J usage is TRBJ2-5, with D possibly called TRBD1 or TRBD2 (5 bases each). Per germline, CDR1 SEHNR and CDR2 FQNEAQ (reference sequence). V dropped 1 base and J dropped 5 bases, with 14 bases sitting between them. The CDR3 covers 15 residues. CDR3 sequence (DNA): TGTGCCAGCAGCTTAGAGAGAGGGGACGGGGAGACCCAGTACTTC. Translating gives CASSLERGDGETQYF.

The chain combines TRBV30 with TRBJ2-7; 11 positions match TRBD1. V was pared by 4 bases and J by 7 bases, with 9 bases of the junction left unmatched. This CDR3 is 14 amino acids long. Germline CDR1 is GTSNPN and CDR2 is SVGIG (reference sequence). For the CDR3, the DNA is TGTGCCTGGACCATCGGGGGGACAGGGGGAGAGCAGTACTTC. This gives the protein CAWTIGGTGGEQYF. The full variable domain, rest sourced from reference TRBV30 and TRBJ2-7, is SQTIHQWPATLVQPVGSPLSLECTVEGTSNPNLYWYRQAAGRGLQLLFYSVGIGQISSEVPQNLSASRPQDRQFILSSKKLLLSDSGFYLCAWTIGGTGGEQYFGPGTRLTVT.

The chain recombines TRBV29-1 with TRBJ2-7; 11 bases agree with TRBD1. This CDR3 has 14 residues. Germline lookup yields CDR1 SQVTM and CDR2 ANQGSEA. With V trimmed by 4 bases and J by 2 bases, 4 bases remained unmatched. The CDR3 sequence: CSVGGQGAAYEQYF. The DNA of the CDR3 is TGCAGCGTTGGCGGACAGGGGGCGGCCTACGAGCAGTACTTC.

The chain couples TRBV5-1 to TRBJ2-5; D not resolved. Between the trimmed V and J ends, which lost 3 bases and 4 bases, there was a span of 13 bases. Germline CDR1 is SGHRS and CDR2 is YFSETQ. The CDR3 spans 14 residues. CDR3 sequence reads: CASSSDRAPETQYF. In DNA form, the CDR3 reads TGCGCCAGCAGCTCGGACCGGGCTCCAGAGACCCAGTACTTC.

The CDR3, as DNA: TGTGCCAGCAGTTACGTCGACTGGTACAATGAGCAGTTCTTC. It encodes CASSYVDWYNEQFF. V and J are TRBV6-6 and TRBJ2-1; D is unresolved. Deletions cut 2 bases from V and 4 bases from J, with 9 bases between. The V gene's germline CDR1 is MNHNY and CDR2 SVGAGI (reference sequence). There are 14 residues in the CDR3.

This clone has only a few counts. The V call is TRBV12-5, the J call TRBJ2-3; the D gene is possibly TRBD2 (5 bases). The V end was cut by 7 bases, the J end by 3 bases, with 14 bases between. Per the germline V gene, CDR1 is LGHNT and CDR2 is FRNRAP. The length of the CDR3 is 14 residues. The CDR3 loop reads CASALEGHTDTQYF. The CDR3, as DNA: TGTGCTAGTGCCCTAGAGGGCCATACAGATACGCAGTATTTT.

This clone was seen just once. This rearrangement joins TRBV5-1 to TRBJ2-2; TRBD1 or TRBD2 may be the D gene (5 bases each). Trimming took off 5 bases at V and 5 bases at J, with 16 bases between the two ends. The CDR3 is made up of 15 amino acids. CDR1 SGHRS and CDR2 YFSETQ come from the germline V gene. CDR3 sequence: CASRPLARGTGELFF. For the CDR3, the DNA is TGCGCCAGCAGGCCCCTGGCGAGGGGAACCGGGGAGCTGTTTTTT.

J is TRBJ2-5 and V is TRBV27; D possibly matches TRBD1 or TRBD2 (6 bases each). The CDR3 has 13 amino acids. Germline V gene data show CDR1 as MNHEY and CDR2 as SMNVEV (reference sequence). The ends were cut back, 6 bases at V and 5 bases at J, with 13 bases in the middle. The CDR3 nucleotides are TGTGCCAGCAGAGGGGGGCGTTCGGAGACCCAGTACTTC. Protein sequence: CASRGGRSETQYF.

The rearrangement uses TRBV27 and TRBJ2-5, with 7 bases matching TRBD2. J was trimmed by 6 bases and V by 4 bases; bases with no gene match: 17. CDR3 length: 17 residues. Per germline, CDR1 MNHEY and CDR2 SMNVEV (reference sequence). In nucleotides, the CDR3 is TGTGCCAGCAGTTCCCTAGCGGAGATGCTGGGGTGGAAGACCCAGTACTTC. Encoded protein: CASSSLAEMLGWKTQYF.

The V gene is TRBV30, the J gene TRBJ2-1, with a tentative D call TRBD2 (5 bases). Germline V gives CDR1 GTSNPN, CDR2 SVGIG (reference sequence). V was pared by 5 bases and J by 0 bases, with 11 bases between. The CDR3 contains 14 residues. This CDR3 is CAWGRDSSYNEQFF. Here the CDR3 DNA reads TGTGCCTGGGGCCGGGATAGCTCCTACAATGAGCAGTTCTTC.

The V and J genes are TRBV29-1 and TRBJ1-5; the match to TRBD1 covers 7 bases. The CDR3 extends over 17 amino acids. Trimming took 4 bases from V and 3 from J; bases not matched to a gene: 15. In germline, CDR1 is SQVTM, CDR2 ANQGSEA. The CDR3 DNA is TGCAGCGTTGCGGTTGAACCGGGACAGCCAGACAATCAGCCCCAGCATTTT. It codes for CSVAVEPGQPDNQPQHF.

This chain uses TRBV30 with TRBJ1-1; D might be TRBD1 (6 bases). This CDR3 region has 13 residues. Germline CDR1 GTSNPN, CDR2 SVGIG (reference sequence). V was clipped by 2 bases and J by 5 bases, with 12 bases between them. The CDR3 region is CAWSRWGQTEAFF. The CDR3, as DNA: TGTGCCTGGAGTAGATGGGGGCAAACTGAAGCTTTCTTT.

This rearrangement joins TRBV5-4 to TRBJ1-6; D is unclear. Germline values: CDR1 SGHNT, CDR2 YYREEE (reference sequence). This CDR3 region has 13 residues. With 2 bases removed from V and 7 bases from J, the gap between germline ends came to 7 bases. The CDR3 reads CASSFERNSPLHF. The CDR3 nucleotides are TGTGCCAGCAGCTTTGAGCGGAATTCACCCCTCCACTTT.

In its sample, this clone was seen a few times. V usage is TRBV2 and J usage is TRBJ2-7; D tentatively reads TRBD1 or TRBD2 (5 bases each). Deletions cut 11 bases from V and 0 bases from J, with 14 bases between. The CDR3 is made up of 13 amino acids. In germline, CDR1 is SNHLY, CDR2 FYNNEI. CDR3 bases: TGTGCCGGACAAGGGACGGGCTCCTACGAGCAGTACTTC. Protein: CAGQGTGSYEQYF. Supplemented by reference TRBV2 and TRBJ2-7, the full variable domain reads EPEVTQTPSHQVTQMGQEVILRCVPISNHLYFYWYRQILGQKVEFLVSFYNNEISEKSEIFDDQFSVERPDGSNFTLKIRSTKLEDSAMYFCAGQGTGSYEQYFGPGTRLTVT.

The genes are TRBV15 and TRBJ2-7, with D tentatively TRBD2 (6 bases). Deletions cut 0 bases from V and 6 bases from J, with 15 bases between. The CDR3 has 15 residues. Germline V gives CDR1 LNHNV, CDR2 YYDKDF (reference sequence). The CDR3 DNA reads as TGTGCCACCAGCAGAGATCCGCGGGGAGAGGGCGAGCAGTACTTC. The encoded protein is CATSRDPRGEGEQYF.

The chain joins TRBV30 to TRBJ1-1, with D hard to call. This CDR3 spans 12 amino acids. The V end was cut by 5 bases, the J end by 3 bases, with 10 bases between. Germline V lookup: CDR1 GTSNPN, CDR2 SVGIG (reference sequence). The chain's CDR3 is CAWAREYTEAFF. CDR3 nucleotides: TGTGCCTGGGCCCGGGAGTACACTGAAGCTTTCTTT. The whole variable domain, remainder taken from reference TRBV30 and TRBJ1-1, is SQTIHQWPATLVQPVGSPLSLECTVEGTSNPNLYWYRQAAGRGLQLLFYSVGIGQISSEVPQNLSASRPQDRQFILSSKKLLLSDSGFYLCAWAREYTEAFFGQGTRLTVV.

The rearrangement uses TRBV5-1 and TRBJ2-7; D may be TRBD1 (5 bases). The CDR3 runs 16 residues. Trimming removed 0 bases from V and 1 base from J, with 14 bases in between. The germline CDR1 and CDR2 sequences are SGHRS and YFSETQ. The DNA for the CDR3 is TGCGCCAGCAGCTTGGCCGTTGTCAGGGCGTCCTACGAGCAGTACTTC. Translated, it gives CASSLAVVRASYEQYF.